This TCR beta chain came from a study of T cells in Graves' hyperthyroidism and ophthalmopathy. Overall study results and limits: Within blood appeared most thyroid clonotypes that had expanded above 0.001.

RNA transcripts were the template for amplifying TCR beta CDR3 regions. The HTBI primer set was used in a first-round RT-PCR of the TCR CDR3. Each CDR3 protein is one row after TCRdb ran MiXCR on the multiplex PCR reads. This sample has about 380,000 distinct CDR3 sequences; about 14% occur once, and the top ten carry around a fifth. This CDR3 has 14 residues. Germline CDR1 reads SGHTA; CDR2 reads FQGTGA. V dropped 5 bases and J dropped 6; count of bases not matched to a gene: 2. This clonotype has a count of ten or more. Its antigen is not identified. The chain combines TRBV7-3 with TRBJ2-1, with TRBD2 matching 12 bases. Source material: blood. This TCR was sampled from a young woman with Graves' ophthalmopathy. CDR3 DNA: TGTGCCAGCAGCCTAGCGGGGGGGCTCAATGAGCAGTTCTTC. Its protein product is CASSLAGGLNEQFF.